One sample yielded the 2 T cell receptor beta chains listed below, sequenced in a study of blood T cells in healthy people across ages (dated by TCRdb to about 2015). The library was made by 5' RACE. These reads were obtained on an Illumina HiSeq 2500. The second PCR ran for about 7 to 11 cycles and used a J-beta primer mix along with a sample-barcoded 5' primer. TCRdb reprocessed the public reads (quality trimming at Q25 with fastp, clone calling with MiXCR) and kept in-frame beta chains. Each CDR3 protein appears once, grouped with its most common genes and DNA. This sample holds about 630,000 distinct CDR3 sequences; around 21% were observed only once. The ten largest clones capture under 4% of the sample. The specimen sequenced was blood. The source of these receptors is a man aged 65 to 85 in good health.

The chain employs TRBV4-3 and TRBJ2-2; D perhaps matches TRBD1 (5 bases). CDR1 is LGHNA, CDR2 YSLEER, per germline. Trimming removed 0 bases from V and 3 bases from J, with 11 bases in between. The length of the CDR3 is 16 residues. The CDR3 spells CASSQDKGPYTGELFF. Written as DNA, the CDR3 is TGCGCCAGCAGCCAAGATAAGGGGCCCTACACCGGGGAGCTGTTTTTT.

This rearrangement joins TRBV20-1 to TRBJ2-7, with D hard to call. This CDR3 has 14 amino acids. Trimming stripped 5 bases from V and 2 bases from J, with 16 bases between. The germline V gene has CDR1 DFQATT and CDR2 SNEGSKA (reference sequence). This CDR3 reads CSARFPVGPYEQYF. DNA for the CDR3: TGCAGTGCTCGCTTCCCTGTAGGGCCCTACGAGCAGTACTTC.